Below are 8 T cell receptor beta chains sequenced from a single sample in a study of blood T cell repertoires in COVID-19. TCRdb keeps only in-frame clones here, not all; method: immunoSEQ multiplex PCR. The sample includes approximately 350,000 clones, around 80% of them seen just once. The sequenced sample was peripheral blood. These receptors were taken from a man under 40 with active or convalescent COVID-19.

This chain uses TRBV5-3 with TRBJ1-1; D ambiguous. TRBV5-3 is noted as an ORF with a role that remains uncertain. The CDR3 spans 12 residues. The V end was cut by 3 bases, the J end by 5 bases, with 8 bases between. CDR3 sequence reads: CARSSAVTEAFF. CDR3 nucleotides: TGTGCCAGAAGCTCCGCGGTTACTGAAGCTTTCTTT.

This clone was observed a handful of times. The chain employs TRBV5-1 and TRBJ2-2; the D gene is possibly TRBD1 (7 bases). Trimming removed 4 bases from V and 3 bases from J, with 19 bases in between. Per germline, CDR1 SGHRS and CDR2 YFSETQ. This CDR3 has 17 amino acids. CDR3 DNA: TGCGCCAGCAGCCGATGGGGGGACAGTTCGCACACCGGGGAGCTGTTTTTT. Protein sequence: CASSRWGDSSHTGELFF.

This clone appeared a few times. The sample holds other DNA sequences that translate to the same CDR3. This CDR3 reads CASSVGGRNTEAFF. The CDR3 coding sequence is TGTGCCAGCAGCGTAGGGGGCAGGAACACTGAAGCTTTCTTT. This chain connects TRBV9 to TRBJ1-1, with a possible D match to TRBD1 (5 bases). Germline V lookup: CDR1 SGDLS, CDR2 YYNGEE. The germline V and J ends were trimmed by 0 bases and 1 base, with 7 bases remaining between them. This CDR3 is 14 amino acids long. The complete variable domain, with remaining parts taken from reference TRBV9 and TRBJ1-1, reads DSGVTQTPKHLITATGQRVTLRCSPRSGDLSVYWYQQSLDQGLQFLIQYYNGEERAKGNILERFSAQQFPDLHSELNLSSLELGDSALYFCASSVGGRNTEAFFGQGTRLTVV.

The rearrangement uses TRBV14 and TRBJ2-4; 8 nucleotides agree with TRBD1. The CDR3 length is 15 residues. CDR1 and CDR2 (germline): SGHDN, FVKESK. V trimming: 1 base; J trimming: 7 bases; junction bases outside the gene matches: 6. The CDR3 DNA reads TGTGCCAGCAGCCAAGTTGCAGGGGGCTATAACATTCAGTACTTC. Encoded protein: CASSQVAGGYNIQYF.

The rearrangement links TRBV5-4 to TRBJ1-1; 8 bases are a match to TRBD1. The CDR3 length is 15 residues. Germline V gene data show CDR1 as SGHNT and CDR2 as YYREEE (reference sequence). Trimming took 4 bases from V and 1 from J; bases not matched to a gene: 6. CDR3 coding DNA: TGTGCCAGCAGCAGGGGGACAGGTCCGAACACTGAAGCTTTCTTT. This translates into CASSRGTGPNTEAFF.

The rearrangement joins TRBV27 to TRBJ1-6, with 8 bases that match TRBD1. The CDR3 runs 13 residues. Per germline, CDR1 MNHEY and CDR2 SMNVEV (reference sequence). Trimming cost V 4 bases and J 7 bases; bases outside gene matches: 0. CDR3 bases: TGTGCCAGCAGTTGGACAGGGAATTCACCCCTCCACTTT. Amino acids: CASSWTGNSPLHF.

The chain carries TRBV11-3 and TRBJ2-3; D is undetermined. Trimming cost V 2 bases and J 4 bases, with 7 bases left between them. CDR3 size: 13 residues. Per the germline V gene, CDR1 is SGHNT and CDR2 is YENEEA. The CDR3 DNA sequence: TGTGCCAGCAGCTTACTTCCAGCAGATACGCAGTATTTT. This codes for CASSLLPADTQYF.

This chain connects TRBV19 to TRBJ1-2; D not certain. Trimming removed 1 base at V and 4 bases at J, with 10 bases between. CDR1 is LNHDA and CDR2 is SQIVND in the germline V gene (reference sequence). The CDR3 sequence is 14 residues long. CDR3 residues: CASSIAGSRYGYTF. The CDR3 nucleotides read TGTGCCAGTAGTATAGCTGGCAGTCGCTATGGCTACACCTTC.